One sample yielded the 12 T cell receptor beta chains listed below, sequenced in a study of metastatic and nonmetastatic thyroid tumors. Patients underwent thyroid surgery, and none had received any treatment before it. TCRdb re-called the PCR reads through MiXCR. The table includes about 92,000 clones, more than 12% detected once. Sequencing was performed on blood. The source of these receptors is a female donor with papillary thyroid cancer or a benign thyroid nodule (not recorded which). Some clones in this sample may be carry-over from other donors' samples.

The sample holds many counts of this clone. The chain recombines TRBV29-1 with TRBJ2-3, with TRBD2 matching 12 bases. J lost 6 bases, V lost 4 bases, and 2 bases had no gene match. Per germline, CDR1 SQVTM and CDR2 ANQGSEA. This CDR3 has 13 residues. CDR3 protein: CSVVLAGGDTQYF. In nucleotides, the CDR3 is TGCAGCGTTGTGCTAGCGGGGGGGGATACGCAGTATTTT.

Comments on this clone: Other DNA sequences within the sample encode an identical CDR3. The DNA of the CDR3 is TGTGCCAGCAGTTTCGGTGGGGCAGCTAATCAGCCACAACATTTT. Amino acids: CASSFGGAANQPQHF. The gene calls are TRBV28 and TRBJ1-5; D might be TRBD1 (5 bases). Trimming cost V 3 bases and J 16 bases, with 25 bases left between them. Germline V gene sequence: CDR1 MDHEN, CDR2 SYDVKM. The CDR3 spans 15 residues. The entire variable domain, with the rest obtained from reference TRBV28 and TRBJ1-5, is as follows: DVKVTQSSRYLVKRTGEKVFLECVQDMDHENMFWYRQDPGLGLRLIYFSYDVKMKEKGDIPEGYSVSREKKERFSLILESASTNQTSMYLCASSFGGAANQPQHFGDGTRLSIL.

This clone was seen at least ten times. The CDR3 DNA follows: TGTGCCAGCAGTGAACTATCCTACAATGAGCAGTTCTTC. This encodes CASSELSYNEQFF. V and J are TRBV2 and TRBJ2-1; D call uncertain. The length of the CDR3 is 13 residues. Trimming shortened V by 2 bases and J by 1 base, and 3 bases separated the two germline ends. Per the germline V gene, CDR1 is SNHLY and CDR2 is FYNNEI.

This clone has a handful of counts. This sequence may be a read error, since a much larger clone differs from it by one base. The chain carries TRBV29-1 and TRBJ2-7; 10 nucleotides line up with TRBD1. Trimming took 8 bases from V and 2 from J; bases not matched to a gene: 9. The CDR3 extends over 14 amino acids. Germline V gene lookup returns CDR1 SQVTM and CDR2 ANQGSEA. CDR3: CSFTDRGPTYEQYF. The CDR3 DNA reads as TGCAGCTTTACAGACAGGGGGCCCACCTACGAGCAGTACTTC.

CDR3 residues: CASSLRAGSNTEAFF. The CDR3 DNA reads TGTGCCAGCAGCTTAAGGGCAGGGTCGAACACTGAAGCTTTCTTT. The chain is built from TRBV7-6 and TRBJ1-1; D may be TRBD1 (5 bases). Trimming pared 2 bases from V and 1 base from J, leaving 11 bases between. This CDR3 comprises 15 residues. Looked up from germline, CDR1 is SGHVS and CDR2 is FNYEAQ.

This clone came up a few times. This may be a read error, as it is one base from a much larger clone. The chain recombines TRBV20-1 with TRBJ2-1, with D perhaps being TRBD1 or TRBD2 (5 bases each). Trimming removed 6 bases from V and 7 bases from J, with 22 bases in between. CDR1 DFQATT and CDR2 SNEGSKA come from the germline V gene (reference sequence). This CDR3 spans 15 amino acids. CDR3 sequence reads: CSAVPATHGGNEQFF. The CDR3 region has the DNA TGCAGTGCCGTGCCCGCTACCCATGGGGGAAATGAGCAGTTCTTC.

There are many counts of this clone. The chain has TRBV20-1 and TRBJ2-7; D not certain. Trimming shortened V by 4 bases and J by 2 bases, and 18 bases separated the two germline ends. CDR3 length: 15 residues. Germline V gene data show CDR1 as DFQATT and CDR2 as SNEGSKA (reference sequence). CDR3: CSATSLLTPTYEQYF. The DNA of the CDR3 is TGCAGTGCTACTTCACTATTGACTCCAACCTACGAGCAGTACTTC.

Comments on this clone: A much larger clone is a single base away; this may be a read error. The chain recombines TRBV28 with TRBJ2-2; D gene unclear. The CDR3 covers 14 residues. CDR1 is MDHEN, CDR2 SYDVKM, per germline. The CDR3 nucleotides are TGTGCCAGCAGTCCCCAGGCAGTCACCGAGGAGCTGTTTTTT. Translating it yields CASSPQAVTEELFF.

This clone was found many times. The rearrangement joins TRBV27 to TRBJ2-3; 7 bases agree with TRBD2. The CDR3 sequence is 15 residues long. Germline V lookup: CDR1 MNHEY, CDR2 SMNVEV (reference sequence). Trimming removed 3 bases from V and 4 bases from J; junction bases left unmatched: 7. CDR3: CASSLLGGSADTQYF. The CDR3 DNA follows: TGTGCCAGCAGTTTGTTGGGGGGGTCGGCAGATACGCAGTATTTT.

This clone was recorded many times. The chain has TRBV5-1 and TRBJ1-1, with 11 bases aligning to TRBD1. Germline V gene lookup returns CDR1 SGHRS and CDR2 YFSETQ. Losses at the gene ends were 0 bases for V and 7 bases for J; bases not matched to a gene: 14. This CDR3 is built from 18 residues. CDR3 bases: TGCGCCAGCAGCTTGGGGAGGGGGACAGGGGGAGTAATGGGTGAAGCTTTCTTT. Protein sequence: CASSLGRGTGGVMGEAFF.

Here the CDR3 reads CASSLFGVLNQPQHF. CDR3 DNA sequence: TGTGCCAGCAGCTTATTCGGGGTCTTAAATCAGCCCCAGCATTTT. The gene calls are TRBV7-8 and TRBJ1-5; D not certain. The CDR3 runs to 15 residues. Trimming shortened V by 2 bases and J by 4 bases, and 12 bases separated the two germline ends. CDR1 is SGHVS and CDR2 is FQNEAQ in the germline V gene.

This clone came up many times. The chain is built from TRBV5-1 and TRBJ1-4, with no clear D. V lost 5 bases to trimming and J lost 5 bases, with 7 bases between them. There are 12 residues in the CDR3. The germline CDR1 and CDR2 sequences are SGHRS and YFSETQ. The CDR3 DNA is TGCGCCAGCAGGACGGAGAATGAAAAACTGTTTTTT. Encoded protein: CASRTENEKLFF.